This T cell receptor beta chain was retrieved from a study of T cells expressing NK-cell markers. Study overall: TCR beta repertoires came from sorted CD3+CD56+NKG2C+, CD3+CD56+NKG2C- and CD3+CD56-NKG2C+ T cells. Seropositivity for HCMV was found in seven of the eight sequenced donors, with one seronegative.

What made the TCR beta cDNA was 5'RACE template switching with UMIs. Following a re-call of the 5' RACE reads, TCRdb has one entry per CDR3 protein and lacks DNA. This table lists around 260,000 distinct CDR3 sequences. With respect to this clonotype: Its antigen is currently unknown.

This CDR3 comprises 15 residues. Germline CDR1 is LGHNA and CDR2 is YNFKEQ. Study-wide results and caveats: Specificity for HCMV among expanded NKG2C+ T cell clones was not established.

The rearrangement uses TRBV4-2 and TRBJ2-1; TCRdb's assignment of TRBD2 cannot be checked, as there is no DNA. This receptor was taken from a woman aged 18 to 75 in good health. The sample consisted of blood T cells: a sorted CD56 or NKG2C T cell subset, CD4+ or CD8+ T cells, or bulk PBMC T cells (not recorded which). CDR3 loop: CASSQAGTSDWEQFF.